These T cell receptor beta chains were read from a single sample in a study of beta chain features in type 1 diabetes. Repertoires were generated with immunoSEQ multiplex PCR, while TCRdb's copy carries only in-frame clones and drops some. The sample has hundreds of thousands of clones, 11% to 15% seen once; the top ten hold 0.03% to 0.04%. The sequenced material came from naive CD4+ T cells from blood. These TCRs come from a man aged 18-30 years with type 1 diabetes. Each CDR3 is given with its conserved first and last residue. The order of the fields is J gene, clone size, D gene, V gene, CDR3 protein, CDR3 DNA. A D gene is named only where the DNA matches it firmly. The listing skips clone size in some rows; elsewhere it reads once, few, many or a size class.

TRBJ1-5 | . | . | TRBV29-1 | CSVRQSLDQPQHF | TGCAGCGTGCGACAGTCCCTGGATCAGCCCCAGCATTTT
TRBJ1-5 | . | . | TRBV18 | CASSPGLTRNQPQHF | TGTGCCAGCTCACCGGGGTTAACACGAAATCAGCCCCAGCATTTT
TRBJ1-1 | few | . | TRBV7-9 | CASSPRAEAFF | TGTGCCAGCAGCCCTAGGGCTGAAGCTTTCTTT
TRBJ1-1 | . | . | TRBV9 | CASSVEGGNTEAFF | TGTGCCAGCAGCGTAGAGGGAGGAAACACTGAAGCTTTCTTT
TRBJ1-6 | . | . | TRBV6-5 | CASSYGDKYPLHF | TGTGCCAGCAGTTACGGGGACAAATATCCCCTCCACTTT
TRBJ2-3 | . | . | TRBV9 | CASRPPGVWEQAQYF | TGTGCCAGCAGACCCCCCGGGGTCTGGGAACAGGCGCAGTATTTT
TRBJ1-2 | . | TRBD1 | TRBV29-1 | CSVDRGQPYPRRGYTF | TGCAGCGTTGATAGGGGACAGCCCTACCCTCGAAGGGGCTACACCTTC
TRBJ1-6 | . | TRBD1 | TRBV5-1 | CASATGGLRNSPLHF | TGCGCCAGCGCGACAGGGGGTCTCCGGAATTCACCCCTCCACTTT
TRBJ2-6 | few | TRBD1 | TRBV7-9 | CASRHHRQGAGANVLTF | TGTGCCAGCAGACACCACCGGCAGGGGGCTGGGGCCAACGTCCTGACTTTC
TRBJ1-2 | few | . | TRBV13 | CASSRTSGGYTF | TGTGCCAGCAGCAGGACCTCTGGGGGCTACACCTTC
TRBJ2-7 | . | . | TRBV28 | CASTLRRGAYEQYF | TGTGCCAGCACCCTGAGGAGAGGGGCCTACGAGCAGTACTTC
TRBJ2-4 | few | . | TRBV20-1 | CSAQPPEGQYF | TGCAGTGCCCAACCTCCGGAGGGGCAGTACTTC
TRBJ1-2 | few | . | TRBV30 | CAWIASRGRVGGYTF | TGTGCCTGGATCGCCTCGCGGGGCAGGGTGGGTGGCTACACCTTC
TRBJ2-7 | . | . | TRBV5-1 | CASSLTRGGEQYF | TGCGCCAGCAGCTTGACCCGTGGGGGTGAGCAGTACTTC
TRBJ1-2 | few | TRBD1 | TRBV28 | CASSPGGTGEGYTF | TGTGCCAGCAGTCCGGGAGGGACAGGGGAAGGCTACACCTTC
TRBJ2-1 | . | . | TRBV7-2 | CASSRHGDEQFF | TGTGCCAGCAGCCGGCATGGGGATGAGCAGTTCTTC
TRBJ1-2 | . | TRBD1 | TRBV28 | CASSSPGQGAPYYGYTF | TGTGCCAGCAGTTCGCCGGGACAGGGGGCCCCTTACTATGGCTACACCTTC